This entry lists 23 T cell receptor beta chains sequenced from one sample in a study of shared clonotypes between healthy human individuals. The table came from immunoSEQ multiplex PCR; TCRdb's copy has only in-frame clones and leaves some out. The table records about 960,000 clones, about 80% of them present only once. Sample: memory CD4+ T cells sorted from blood. The subset is: CD45RA-negative fraction. The receptors shown here come from a man between 18 and 35 years old in good health.

The chain has TRBV11-3 and TRBJ2-2, with D possibly TRBD2 on 5 matching bases. Germline loops: CDR1 SGHNT, CDR2 YENEEA. The CDR3 is 17 amino acids. V gave up 0 bases and J gave up 0 bases, with 11 bases separating them. This CDR3 is CASSLDGRAANTGELFF. In DNA form, the CDR3 reads TGTGCCAGCAGCTTAGATGGGCGGGCTGCGAACACCGGGGAGCTGTTTTTT.

The chain carries TRBV5-4 and TRBJ2-1; D possibly uses TRBD1 or TRBD2 (6 bases each). This CDR3 contains 14 residues. The V and J ends lost 5 bases and 8 bases respectively, with 17 bases between them. Germline CDR1 and CDR2: SGHNT and YYREEE (reference sequence). CDR3 nucleotides: TGTGCCAGCAGTTACGGACTAAGGGGGGATGAGCAGTTCTTC. Its translation: CASSYGLRGDEQFF.

This rearrangement joins TRBV5-1 to TRBJ2-7; perhaps TRBD1 as D (6 bases). CDR3 length: 14 amino acids. V was clipped by 7 bases and J by 5 bases, with 19 bases between them. Per the germline V gene, CDR1 is SGHRS and CDR2 is YFSETQ. This CDR3 is CASRPSYRADEQYF. Here the CDR3 DNA reads TGCGCCAGCCGACCATCATACAGGGCAGACGAGCAGTACTTC. Variable domain in full (rest from reference TRBV5-1 and TRBJ2-7): KAGVTQTPRYLIKTRGQQVTLSCSPISGHRSVSWYQQTPGQGLQFLFEYFSETQRNKGNFPGRFSGRQFSNSRSEMNVSTLELGDSALYLCASRPSYRADEQYFGPGTRLTVT.

This rearrangement joins TRBV28 to TRBJ2-3, with D perhaps matching TRBD2 (6 bases). Germline loops: CDR1 MDHEN, CDR2 SYDVKM. Trimming stripped 6 bases from V and 3 bases from J, with 10 bases between. This CDR3 region has 13 residues. CDR3: CASREGTTDTQYF. CDR3 DNA sequence: TGTGCCAGCAGGGAGGGGACTACAGATACGCAGTATTTT. Complete variable domain (other parts from reference TRBV28 and TRBJ2-3): DVKVTQSSRYLVKRTGEKVFLECVQDMDHENMFWYRQDPGLGLRLIYFSYDVKMKEKGDIPEGYSVSREKKERFSLILESASTNQTSMYLCASREGTTDTQYFGPGTRLTVL.

This clone came up once. V and J are TRBV27 and TRBJ2-7, with D perhaps being TRBD1 or TRBD2 (5 bases each). With 4 bases removed from V and 4 bases from J, the gap between germline ends came to 14 bases. There are 14 residues in the CDR3. In germline, CDR1 is MNHEY, CDR2 SMNVEV (reference sequence). DNA for the CDR3: TGTGCCAGCAGTTATGGGGCCAGGGAGTACGAGCAGTACTTC. Translation gives CASSYGAREYEQYF.

The V call is TRBV7-2, the J call TRBJ1-1; TRBD1 is a possible D gene (6 bases). In germline, CDR1 is SGHTA, CDR2 FQGNSA. CDR3 length equals 14 residues. Trimming shortened V by 5 bases and J by 6 bases, and 16 bases separated the two germline ends. The CDR3 sequence is CASSQQAGDAEAFF. The CDR3 nucleotides read TGTGCCAGCAGCCAGCAGGCAGGGGACGCTGAAGCTTTCTTT.

The J gene is TRBJ1-1, the V gene TRBV6-5; a weak D match, TRBD1 (6 bases). The CDR3 has 14 residues. In germline, CDR1 is MNHEY, CDR2 SVGAGI. V was pared by 2 bases and J by 5 bases, with 12 bases between. For the CDR3, the DNA is TGTGCCAGCAGTTACGGGGGGGCCGGGACTGAAGCTTTCTTT. It translates to CASSYGGAGTEAFF.

With respect to this clone: Other DNA sequences in the sample encode the same CDR3. The chain recombines TRBV5-1 with TRBJ2-1; possibly TRBD1 for D (7 bases). Germline CDR1 is SGHRS and CDR2 is YFSETQ. CDR3 length equals 15 residues. Trimming took 3 bases from V and 3 from J, leaving 13 bases between them. CDR3 sequence reads: CASSWGDRNYNEQFF. In nucleotides, the CDR3 is TGCGCCAGCAGCTGGGGGGACAGAAACTACAATGAGCAGTTCTTC.

On this clone: This CDR3 is also generated by other DNA sequences in the sample. In nucleotides, the CDR3 is TGTGCCAGCAGCTTATCGACAGGGGGAGGTGAGACCCAGTACTTC. Protein: CASSLSTGGGETQYF. The V call is TRBV11-2, the J call TRBJ2-5, with 9 bases matching TRBD1. V shed 2 bases and J 5 bases; nucleotides not matched to a gene: 6. Germline CDR1 SGHAT, CDR2 FQNNGV. The length of the CDR3 is 15 residues.

This clone was observed many times. The chain employs TRBV5-1 and TRBJ2-5; TRBD1 is a possible D gene (6 bases). CDR1 SGHRS and CDR2 YFSETQ come from the germline V gene. Trimming removed 5 bases from V and 4 bases from J, with 15 bases in between. The CDR3 has 14 amino acids. The CDR3 DNA follows: TGCGCCAGCAGTCGTGGGGGCTCCGGAGAGACCCAGTACTTC. Protein product: CASSRGGSGETQYF.

In this sample, this clone turned up a few times. This sequence joins TRBV28 and TRBJ1-1; D is uncertain. CDR3 length: 13 residues. The germline V gene encodes CDR1 MDHEN and CDR2 SYDVKM. Trimming left V 3 bases short and J 4 bases short, with 9 bases between. As DNA, the CDR3 is TGTGCCAGCAGTTTGGACGGCGTCACTGAAGCTTTCTTT. Its translation: CASSLDGVTEAFF.

The chain links TRBV7-2 to TRBJ2-5, with 9 bases fitting TRBD2. J was trimmed by 1 base and V by 1 base; bases with no gene match: 10. There are 18 residues in the CDR3. The germline gives CDR1 SGHTA, CDR2 FQGNSA. The CDR3 protein is CASSLGGALAGLQETQYF. CDR3 nucleotides: TGTGCCAGCAGCTTAGGGGGGGCCCTAGCGGGGCTCCAAGAGACCCAGTACTTC.

The V and J genes are TRBV2 and TRBJ1-1; D is uncertain. There are 14 residues in the CDR3. The germline V gene has CDR1 SNHLY and CDR2 FYNNEI. V lost 8 bases and J lost 0, with 13 bases in between. The CDR3 sequence is CASGERVMNTEAFF. The CDR3 DNA is TGTGCCAGCGGGGAACGAGTCATGAACACTGAAGCTTTCTTT.

The chain is built from TRBV18 and TRBJ1-4, with TRBD1 identical over 8 bases. CDR3 length: 14 residues. CDR1 and CDR2 from the germline V gene are KGHSH and LQKENI. V was clipped by 3 bases and J by 6 bases; unmatched bases: 3. This CDR3 is CASSPPDRDEKLFF. CDR3 coding DNA: TGTGCCAGCTCACCCCCGGACAGGGATGAAAAACTGTTTTTT.

V usage is TRBV5-4 and J usage is TRBJ1-3; D uncertain. The CDR3 runs 14 residues. Germline-derived CDR1 and CDR2 are SGHNT and YYREEE (reference sequence). The ends were cut back, 0 bases at V and 0 bases at J, with 4 bases in the middle. The CDR3 loop reads CASSLEVSGNTIYF. The CDR3 region has the DNA TGTGCCAGCAGCTTGGAGGTCTCTGGAAACACCATATATTTT.

This chain connects TRBV5-5 to TRBJ2-7; D remains unclear. This CDR3 region has 13 residues. The germline V and J ends were trimmed by 0 bases and 3 bases, with 7 bases remaining between them. Germline V lookup: CDR1 SGHKS, CDR2 YYEKEE (reference sequence). CDR3: CASSLEAGYEQYF. DNA for the CDR3: TGTGCCAGCAGCTTGGAGGCCGGCTACGAGCAGTACTTC.

The J gene is TRBJ2-5, the V gene TRBV7-8; weak D call: TRBD1 (6 bases). Trimming cost V 0 bases and J 4 bases, with 15 bases left between them. Per germline, CDR1 SGHVS and CDR2 FQNEAQ. This CDR3 has 16 residues. In nucleotides, the CDR3 is TGTGCCAGCAGCTTAGCTGGGTCAGGGGCGTCAGAGACCCAGTACTTC. It encodes CASSLAGSGASETQYF. The whole variable domain, filled in from reference TRBV7-8 and TRBJ2-5, reads GAGVSQSPRYKVAKRGQDVALRCDPISGHVSLFWYQQALGQGPEFLTYFQNEAQLDKSGLPSDRFFAERPEGSVSTLKIQRTQQEDSAVYLCASSLAGSGASETQYFGPGTRLLVL.

The chain employs TRBV29-1 and TRBJ2-3; D is undetermined. The CDR3 is made up of 15 amino acids. Trimming stripped 4 bases from V and 0 bases from J, with 14 bases between. Germline V CDR1 and CDR2: SQVTM, ANQGSEA. As DNA, the CDR3 is TGCAGCGTTGTCGGGTCCACCAGTAGCACAGATACGCAGTATTTT. Translated, it gives CSVVGSTSSTDTQYF.

The V and J genes are TRBV29-1 and TRBJ1-2; possibly TRBD1 for D (6 bases). The CDR3 runs 13 residues. The V end was cut by 4 bases, the J end by 6 bases, with 15 bases between. Per germline, CDR1 SQVTM and CDR2 ANQGSEA. The CDR3 sequence: CSVAVETGNGYTF. The CDR3, as DNA: TGCAGCGTTGCGGTCGAGACAGGAAATGGCTACACCTTC.

This chain uses TRBV6-1 with TRBJ1-2; D gene uncertain. Per the germline V gene, CDR1 is MNHNS and CDR2 is SASEGT. The length of the CDR3 is 12 residues. Trimming removed 2 bases at V and 7 bases at J, with 8 bases between. CDR3 sequence reads: CASSERAAGYTF. CDR3 bases: TGTGCCAGCAGTGAAAGGGCTGCTGGCTACACCTTC.

The V and J genes are TRBV5-6 and TRBJ2-7; 8 bases align to TRBD1. Germline values: CDR1 SGHDT, CDR2 YYEEEE. V dropped 4 bases and J dropped 7; count of bases not matched to a gene: 13. The CDR3 has 15 amino acids. CDR3 protein: CASSPPDRVLEEQYF. CDR3 coding DNA: TGTGCCAGCAGCCCTCCGGACAGGGTCCTTGAAGAGCAGTACTTC.

In the case of this clone: Given a much more abundant clone one base away, this may be a read error. The chain employs TRBV7-8 and TRBJ2-2; D unclear. This CDR3 has 15 residues. CDR1 and CDR2 (germline): SGHVS, FQNEAQ. Deletions cut 6 bases from V and 0 bases from J, with 11 bases between. The CDR3 DNA reads TGTGCCAGCAGTCCCCGGACCTCGAACACCGGGGAGCTGTTTTTT. Translating it yields CASSPRTSNTGELFF. Based on the CDR3 plus reference TRBV7-8 and TRBJ2-2, the full variable domain is GAGVSQSPRYKVAKRGQDVALRCDPISGHVSLFWYQQALGQGPEFLTYFQNEAQLDKSGLPSDRFFAERPEGSVSTLKIQRTQQEDSAVYLCASSPRTSNTGELFFGEGSRLTVL.

The chain combines TRBV5-8 with TRBJ1-2, with D uncertain. In germline, CDR1 is SGHTS, CDR2 YDEGEE. The CDR3 runs to 12 residues. Deletions cut 0 bases from V and 5 bases from J, with 5 bases between. In DNA form, the CDR3 reads TGTGCCAGCAGCTTGGATGGTTATGGCTACACCTTC. This encodes CASSLDGYGYTF.